This note documents a single T cell receptor (beta chain) sequence. The data are from a study of blood T cell repertoires in COVID-19. The method was immunoSEQ multiplex PCR; TCRdb's version includes in-frame clones alone and lacks a portion of them. The sample shows 300,000 to 500,000 clones, approximately 88% of them seen only once. Germline V lookup: CDR1 MNHEY, CDR2 SMNVEV (reference sequence). CDR3 length: 16 amino acids. V was shortened by 5 bases and J by 7 bases, with 20 bases between the two germline ends. The clonotype originates from a woman in her twenties or thirties with acute COVID-19. Sequencing was done on a sample of PBMCs or T cells enriched from blood (not recorded which). The chain is built from TRBV27 and TRBJ1-4, with a possible D match to TRBD1 (6 bases). CDR3 nucleotides: TGTGCCAGCAGTCTCTTAACCCAGGGGTACGGTGAAAAACTGTTTTTT. Amino acid sequence: CASSLLTQGYGEKLFF.